Presented here are 2 T cell receptor beta chains from one specimen sequenced in a study of response to subunit inactivated influenza vaccine. Each CDR3 protein gets one entry after TCRdb re-called the RT-PCR reads with MiXCR. The data show some 500,000 distinct CDR3 sequences, with roughly 13% seen just once and around 13% held by the top ten. The material sequenced was PBMCs from blood, taken roughly 47 days after vaccination. These receptors originate from a man aged 50-59 years who received an inactivated influenza vaccine.

A remark on this clonotype: A read error may explain this, as a much larger clone is one base away. The CDR3 sequence is CCARDNRLAGGGTQYF. CDR3 DNA: TGCTGTGCTAGAGATAATAGACTAGCGGGAGGTGGGACCCAGTACTTC. The rearrangement links TRBV20-1 to TRBJ2-5; 13 bases match TRBD2. Germline loops: CDR1 DFQATT, CDR2 SNEGSKA (reference sequence). The CDR3 consists of 16 residues.

V gene TRBV7-2 combines with J gene TRBJ2-5; 8 nucleotides align to TRBD1. CDR3 length equals 13 residues. Germline loops: CDR1 SGHTA, CDR2 FQGNSA. V dropped 5 bases and J dropped 12; count of bases not matched to a gene: 11. CDR3 coding DNA: TGTGCCAGCAGCGCTGCCTTCGGACAGGGAAAGTACTTC. It is translated as CASSAAFGQGKYF.